Here is one T cell receptor (beta chain) with its context. What antigen it recognizes has not been identified. Base qualities are not provided; no much larger clone lies one nucleotide away. There are 16 amino acids in the CDR3, from cysteine to phenylalanine inclusive. The only DNA kept is the CDR3, 48 bases in frame from the first base. V is clipped by 4 bases and J by 5 bases, and the sequence between their germline boundaries is 17 bases long. The germline V gene encodes CDR1 MDHEN and CDR2 SYDVKM. This sample was taken from a study of OX40 agonist ivuxolimab in advanced cancers. Concerning the study at large: Ivuxolimab, which targeted the costimulatory receptor OX40 (CD134), was an agonistic, fully human IgG2 monoclonal antibody. Intravenous ivuxolimab was administered to patients every 2 weeks at six dose levels: 0.01, 0.1, 0.3, 1.5, 3 and 10 mg/kg. Among the approximately 50 dose-escalation patients, approximately 20 had hepatocellular carcinoma, roughly 15 melanoma, 9 renal cell carcinoma and 9 head and neck cancer. In the dose-escalation cohort, 82.7% of patients were male, and the mean age was roughly 60 years, with a range of about 23 to 90. Patients were allowed to have had prior anti-PD-1, anti-PD-L1 or anti-CTLA-4 therapy, and approximately 41% of the dose-escalation patients had previously received checkpoint inhibitors. Partial responses occurred in three dose-escalation patients: two with cutaneous melanoma and one with hepatocellular carcinoma. Peripheral TCRbeta sequencing was intended to test whether TCR sequence diversity was altered and clonal T-cell expansion was caused by ivuxolimab. The paper describes the monotherapy dose-escalation part (N of about 52 patients) of the phase I trial of ivuxolimab. What the work shows at the level of the full study, not this receptor alone: Low levels of normalized T-cell clonal expansion were also shown by some nonresponding patients. In the 0.1-3.0 mg/kg groups, partial responders had among the lowest normalized peripheral clonal expansion, particularly in CD8+ T cells. The antigen specificity of the clonally expanded peripheral T cells was not determined. On average, CD8+ T cells showed more expanded clones than CD4+ T cells after ivuxolimab. Clonal expansion of both CD4+ and CD8+ blood T cells was observed from baseline to week 6 at doses 0.1 to 3.0 mg/kg.

Patients with a history of autoimmune disease or receiving systemic immunosuppression were excluded from the trial. Peripheral blood for TCR sequencing was collected from all dose cohorts at baseline, on cycle 4 day 1, and on cycle 7 day 1. The samples were taken from a phase I, first-in-human, multicenter, open-label dose-escalation trial of ivuxolimab. Adults with locally advanced or metastatic melanoma, renal cell carcinoma, hepatocellular carcinoma or head and neck squamous cell carcinoma were enrolled in the trial. CD4+ and CD8+ T cells were sorted separately from peripheral blood before TCR sequencing. Genomic DNA was isolated from the sorted cells so that the TCRbeta CDR3 region could be sequenced. The immunoSEQ Assay was used to sequence the TCRbeta CDR3 regions. In TCRdb, the immuneACCESS table is reduced to in-frame sequences with V and J assigned. These tables do not hold every clone; where another copy was compared, an unresolved V gene accounts for under half, and the others remain unexplained. The sample contains roughly 100,000 clones, over 75% of them found a single time. The ten largest clones add up to 0.48% of the sample.

The source was CD4+ or CD8+ T cells sorted from blood, collected in a trial of the OX40 agonist ivuxolimab. The rearrangement combines TRBV28 with TRBJ1-4, with a tentative D gene TRBD1 over 5 matching bases. This sequence originates from an adult with an advanced solid tumor such as melanoma, head and neck, liver or kidney cancer. The CDR3 protein: CASSSQRDGGNEKLFF. The bases read TGTGCCAGCAGTTCCCAGCGGGATGGGGGAAATGAAAAACTGTTTTTT.